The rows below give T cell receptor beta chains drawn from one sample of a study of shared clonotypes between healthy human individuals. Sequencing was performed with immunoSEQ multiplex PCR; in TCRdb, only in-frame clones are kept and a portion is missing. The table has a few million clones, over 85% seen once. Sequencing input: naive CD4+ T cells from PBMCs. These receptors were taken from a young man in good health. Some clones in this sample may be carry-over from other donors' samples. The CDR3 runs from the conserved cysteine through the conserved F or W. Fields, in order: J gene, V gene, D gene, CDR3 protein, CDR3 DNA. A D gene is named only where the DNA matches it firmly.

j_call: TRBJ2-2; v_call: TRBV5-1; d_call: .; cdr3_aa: CASSPPPVDSPELFF; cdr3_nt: TGCGCCAGCAGCCCGCCGCCAGTCGACAGCCCGGAGCTGTTTTTT
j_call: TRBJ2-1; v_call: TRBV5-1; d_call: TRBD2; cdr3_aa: CASSYPPATSGNSYNEQFF; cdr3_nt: TGCGCCAGCAGCTATCCTCCGGCTACTAGCGGGAACTCCTACAATGAGCAGTTCTTC
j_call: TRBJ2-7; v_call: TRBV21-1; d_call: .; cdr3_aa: CASSKEAPPRLSYEQYF; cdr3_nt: TGTGCCAGCAGCAAGGAGGCGCCCCCGCGACTGTCCTACGAGCAGTACTTC
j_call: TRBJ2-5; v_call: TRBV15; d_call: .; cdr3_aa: CATSRDRNRQETQYF; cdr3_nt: TGTGCCACCAGCAGAGATCGGAACAGGCAGGAGACCCAGTACTTC
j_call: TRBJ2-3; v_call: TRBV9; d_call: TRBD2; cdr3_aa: CASSVGIGGDYSFTDTQYF; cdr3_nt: TGTGCCAGCAGCGTGGGCATCGGAGGGGACTACTCATTCACAGATACGCAGTATTTT
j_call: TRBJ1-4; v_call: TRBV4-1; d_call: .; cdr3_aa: CASSQEQAGSVATNEKLFF; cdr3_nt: TGCGCCAGCAGCCAAGAGCAGGCAGGGTCAGTTGCAACTAATGAAAAACTGTTTTTT
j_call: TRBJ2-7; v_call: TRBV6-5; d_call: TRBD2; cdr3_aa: CASGRLAGAAEQYF; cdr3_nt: TGTGCCAGCGGTCGACTAGCGGGAGCGGCTGAGCAGTACTTC
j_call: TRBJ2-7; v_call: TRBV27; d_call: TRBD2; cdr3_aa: CASSPRGGRTSYEQYF; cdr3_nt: TGTGCCAGCAGCCCGCGGGGGGGTCGAACCTCCTACGAGCAGTACTTC
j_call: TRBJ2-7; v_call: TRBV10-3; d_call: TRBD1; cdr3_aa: CATGGASNEQYF; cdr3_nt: TGTGCCACAGGGGGCGCGTCCAACGAGCAGTACTTC
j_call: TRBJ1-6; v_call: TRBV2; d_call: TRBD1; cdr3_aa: CASSGHRGQSSPLHF; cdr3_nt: TGTGCCAGCAGTGGTCACAGGGGGCAAAGTTCACCCCTCCACTTT
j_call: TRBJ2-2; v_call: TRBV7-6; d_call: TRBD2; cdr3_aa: CASSSWTSIVSGELFF; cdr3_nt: TGTGCCAGCAGCTCCTGGACTAGTATTGTCTCCGGGGAGCTGTTTTTT